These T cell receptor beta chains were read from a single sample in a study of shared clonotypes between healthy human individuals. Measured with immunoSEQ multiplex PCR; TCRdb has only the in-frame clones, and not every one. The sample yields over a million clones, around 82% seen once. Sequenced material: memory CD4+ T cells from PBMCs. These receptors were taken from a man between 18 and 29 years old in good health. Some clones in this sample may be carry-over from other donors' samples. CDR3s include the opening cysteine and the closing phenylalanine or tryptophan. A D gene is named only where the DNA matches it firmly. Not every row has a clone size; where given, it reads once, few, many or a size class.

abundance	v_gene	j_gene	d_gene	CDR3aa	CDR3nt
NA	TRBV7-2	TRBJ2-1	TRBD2	CASSLGGLAGRSEQFF	TGTGCCAGCAGCTTAGGGGGACTAGCGGGCAGGAGTGAGCAGTTCTTC
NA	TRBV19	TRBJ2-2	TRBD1	CASSIRRTGTGTGELFF	TGTGCCAGTAGTATCCGACGTACCGGGACAGGGACCGGGGAGCTGTTTTTT
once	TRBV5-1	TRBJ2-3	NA	CASSLRTDTQYF	TGCGCCAGCAGCTTGCGTACAGATACGCAGTATTTT
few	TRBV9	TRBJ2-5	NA	CASSVGQPLGTQYF	TGTGCCAGCAGCGTAGGACAGCCCCTAGGTACCCAGTACTTC
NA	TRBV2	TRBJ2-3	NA	CASSGRGTRLTDTQYF	TGTGCCAGCAGTGGCCGCGGGACAAGGCTCACAGATACGCAGTATTTT
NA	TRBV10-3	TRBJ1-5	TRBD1	CAISGQGSNSNQPQHF	TGTGCCATCAGCGGACAGGGGTCTAATAGCAATCAGCCCCAGCATTTT
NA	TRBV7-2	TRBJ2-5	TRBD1	CASTPHGTGGVGTQYF	TGTGCCAGCACCCCTCATGGGACAGGGGGTGTAGGGACCCAGTACTTC
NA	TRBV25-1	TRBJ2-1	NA	CASSPGNYNEQFF	TGTGCCAGCAGCCCCGGGAATTACAATGAGCAGTTCTTC
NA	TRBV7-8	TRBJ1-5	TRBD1	CASSFDRGQPQHF	TGTGCCAGCAGCTTCGACAGGGGCCAGCCCCAGCATTTT
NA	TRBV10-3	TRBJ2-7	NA	CGRTSAYEQYF	TGTGGTCGCACCTCGGCCTACGAGCAGTACTTC
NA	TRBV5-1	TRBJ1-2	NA	CASSPLKLGNYGYTF	TGCGCCAGCAGCCCCCTGAAACTTGGAAACTATGGCTACACCTTC
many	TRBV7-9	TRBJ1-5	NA	CASSLATWGQPQHF	TGTGCCAGCAGCTTAGCTACGTGGGGTCAGCCCCAGCATTTT
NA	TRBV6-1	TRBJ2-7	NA	CASSEGGAGTYEQYF	TGTGCCAGCAGTGAAGGGGGGGCGGGTACCTACGAGCAGTACTTC
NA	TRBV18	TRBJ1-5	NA	CASSPSPYRSNQPQHF	TGTGCCAGCTCACCATCACCTTACCGAAGCAATCAGCCCCAGCATTTT
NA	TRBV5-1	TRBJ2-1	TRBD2	CASSVTSGSIYEQFF	TGCGCCAGCAGCGTTACTAGCGGGAGTATCTATGAGCAGTTCTTC
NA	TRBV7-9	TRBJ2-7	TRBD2	CASSPGTGGYEQYF	TGTGCCAGCAGTCCCGGGACGGGAGGCTACGAGCAGTACTTC
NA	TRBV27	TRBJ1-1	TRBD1	CASSPYGQGRAFF	TGTGCCAGCAGTCCATATGGACAGGGAAGAGCTTTCTTT
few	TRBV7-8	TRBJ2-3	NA	CAGGPRGTDTQYF	TGTGCCGGTGGGCCCAGGGGTACGGATACGCAGTATTTT
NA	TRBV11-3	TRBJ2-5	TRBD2	CASSGSEETQYF	TGTGCCAGTAGCGGGAGCGAAGAGACCCAGTACTTC
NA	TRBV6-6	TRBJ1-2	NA	CASSSRDGTNYGYTF	TGTGCCAGCAGTTCACGGGATGGTACTAACTATGGCTACACCTTC
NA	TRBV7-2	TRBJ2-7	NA	CASTCWTVLSPRSSYEQYF	TGTGCCAGCACCTGCTGGACGGTACTCTCTCCCAGGAGCTCCTACGAGCAGTACTTC
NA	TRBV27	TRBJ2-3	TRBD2	CASSNGRRADTQYF	TGTGCCAGCTCAAACGGGAGGAGGGCAGATACGCAGTATTTT
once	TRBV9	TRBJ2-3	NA	CASSVVSRTDTQYF	TGTGCCAGCAGCGTAGTAAGCAGGACAGATACGCAGTATTTT
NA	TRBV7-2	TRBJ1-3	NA	CASSLVGTPTSGNTIYF	TGTGCCAGCAGCTTAGTCGGGACCCCAACCTCTGGAAACACCATATATTTT
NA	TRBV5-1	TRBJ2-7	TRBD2	CASSSRNPGLGYEQYF	TGCGCCAGCAGCTCCCGCAACCCGGGACTAGGATACGAGCAGTACTTC
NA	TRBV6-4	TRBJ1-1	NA	CASREGRDWGEAFF	TGTGCCAGCAGGGAGGGCAGGGACTGGGGTGAAGCTTTCTTT
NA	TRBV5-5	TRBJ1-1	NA	CASSSDGVGEAFF	TGTGCCAGCAGCTCCGACGGGGTCGGTGAAGCTTTCTTT
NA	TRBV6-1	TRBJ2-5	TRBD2	CASSEGPGAGAQETQYF	TGTGCCAGCAGTGAGGGTCCGGGTGCGGGAGCTCAGGAGACCCAGTACTTC
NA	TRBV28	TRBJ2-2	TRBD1	CASRSGGANTGELFF	TGTGCCAGCAGGTCAGGGGGCGCAAACACCGGGGAGCTGTTTTTT
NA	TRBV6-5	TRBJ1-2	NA	CASTQGKYGYTF	TGTGCCAGCACTCAGGGGAAGTATGGCTACACCTTC
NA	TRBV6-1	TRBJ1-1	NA	CASGRGDGGTEAFF	TGTGCCAGCGGGCGCGGGGACGGGGGCACTGAAGCTTTCTTT
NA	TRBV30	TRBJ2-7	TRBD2	CAWRGVGLAGVFEQYF	TGTGCCTGGAGGGGTGTCGGACTAGCGGGAGTCTTCGAGCAGTACTTC
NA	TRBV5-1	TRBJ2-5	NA	CASSLAGIAQETQYF	TGCGCCAGCAGCTTGGCCGGGATAGCCCAAGAGACCCAGTACTTC
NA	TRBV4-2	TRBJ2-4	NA	CASSQGGGENIQYF	TGTGCCAGCAGCCAAGGGGGCGGGGAAAACATTCAGTACTTC
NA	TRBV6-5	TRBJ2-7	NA	CASSQRILYEQYF	TGTGCCAGCAGTCAAAGGATCCTCTACGAGCAGTACTTC
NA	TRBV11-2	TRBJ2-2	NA	CASHHLGVNTGELFF	TGTGCCAGTCATCACCTGGGGGTAAACACCGGGGAGCTGTTTTTT
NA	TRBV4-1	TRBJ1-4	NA	CASSQDPGAQGEKLFF	TGCGCCAGCAGCCAAGATCCCGGGGCTCAGGGGGAAAAACTGTTTTTT
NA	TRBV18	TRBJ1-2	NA	CASSPSRSEGPGGYTF	TGTGCCAGCTCACCCTCTAGGAGTGAGGGGCCGGGAGGCTACACCTTC
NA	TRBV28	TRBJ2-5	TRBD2	CASSLYAGGGETQYF	TGTGCCAGCAGTTTATATGCGGGAGGCGGGGAGACCCAGTACTTC
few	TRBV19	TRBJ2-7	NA	CASREAHPSYEQYF	TGTGCCAGCCGGGAAGCGCACCCCTCCTACGAGCAGTACTTC
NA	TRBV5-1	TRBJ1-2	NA	CASSLDPGTDYGYTF	TGCGCCAGCAGCTTGGATCCGGGGACGGACTATGGCTACACCTTC
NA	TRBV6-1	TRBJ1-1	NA	CASSDRVGSNTEAFF	TGTGCCAGCAGCGATAGGGTGGGGTCGAACACTGAAGCTTTCTTT
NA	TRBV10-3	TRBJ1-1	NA	CAISEVATENTEAFF	TGTGCCATCAGTGAGGTGGCAACCGAGAACACTGAAGCTTTCTTT
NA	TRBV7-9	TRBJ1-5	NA	CASSPDSYQPQHF	TGTGCCAGCAGTCCTGACAGCTATCAGCCCCAGCATTTT
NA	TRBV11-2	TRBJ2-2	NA	CASSRGTGNTGELFF	TGTGCCAGCAGCCGCGGGACTGGGAACACCGGGGAGCTGTTTTTT
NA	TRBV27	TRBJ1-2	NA	CASSLYRPPSNYGYTF	TGTGCCAGCAGTTTATACAGGCCGCCAAGTAACTATGGCTACACCTTC